The sequence of this T cell receptor beta chain was determined in a study of cytomegalovirus exposure and HLA in healthy donors. Study-wide context: Sequencing of about 179 million T cells in an earlier analysis found 100 million to 140 million unique TCR beta sequences. The study's findings and limits: Researchers reported that a few CMV-associated chains were confirmed in vitro as CMV antigen-specific. Later genetic work tied a missense DCLRE1C variant to beta-chain V and J trimming. Most of the CMV-associated TCR beta chains (in a later analysis) appeared to be HLA-restricted.

For this clone: Its antigen is not identified.

A multiplex PCR was run with 60 Vbeta primers and 13 Jbeta primers. Data came from immunoSEQ multiplex PCR; TCRdb stores just in-frame clones and leaves some out. The repertoire consists of under 150,000 clones, with 70% to 75% occurring once and the leading ten covering roughly 1.5%. With 4 bases clipped from V and 4 bases from J, the junction kept 3 bases outside the gene matches. The V gene's germline CDR1 is LGHNT and CDR2 FRNRAP. The CDR3 sequence is 16 residues long. Sample: PBMCs. The source of this sequence is a woman aged 18-29 years in good health and CMV-seronegative. This chain connects TRBV12-5 to TRBJ2-2; TRBD2 matches 13 bases. The chain's CDR3 is CASGSGLAGFTGELFF. CDR3 nucleotides: TGTGCTAGTGGTTCGGGACTAGCGGGGTTCACCGGGGAGCTGTTTTTT.